Sequencing of this T cell receptor beta chain was carried out in a study of vaccination and CD4 T cells after COVID-19. The Oncomine TCR Beta short-read assay was applied to DNA of cultured CD4+ T cells. TCRdb recomputed calls from the PCR reads with MiXCR, one row per CDR3 protein. The data show under 20,000 distinct CDR3 sequences, 45% to 65% seen once. This CDR3 spans 14 amino acids. Looked up from germline, CDR1 is SNHLY and CDR2 is FYNNEI. About this clonotype: The antigen is undetermined.

Specified treatment: roughly 10-day PBMC culture with coronavirus spike peptide pools or control peptides (ViraFEST assay). The sequenced sample was cultured CD4+ T cells from blood, obtained after SARS-CoV-2 vaccination. The chain is built from TRBV2 and TRBJ2-6; D is possibly TRBD2 (5 bases). This sequence originates from a human donor with COVID-19. In DNA, the CDR3 is TGTGTCACAGCTGGGAGCTCTGGGGCCAACGTCCTGACTTTC. Encoded protein: CVTAGSSGANVLTF.